A selection of T cell receptor beta chains follows, all from one sample in a study of T-cell memory formation after mild COVID-19. TCRdb re-called the 5' RACE reads with MiXCR, one entry per CDR3 protein. The table records about 540,000 distinct CDR3 sequences, just over 20% of them present only once. The sample taken for sequencing was PBMCs or a T cell subset sorted from them (not recorded which). These TCRs come from an adult woman who had mild COVID-19 (a few samples of this study predate the infection). Cell type and time point are not known. Both conserved end residues are part of each CDR3. Expanded clones get a size class; other rows say once, few or many, or leave the size out.

NA | TRBJ2-2 | TRBV30 | CALGQPNTGELFF
many | TRBJ2-3 | TRBV5-1 | CASSFGDREKDTQYF
NA | TRBJ1-6 | TRBV5-5 | CASSYTPGTGDSPLHF
NA | TRBJ1-2 | TRBV12-3/TRBV12-4 | CASTPAGDYGYTF
few | TRBJ1-1 | TRBV12-3/TRBV12-4 | CASSFSGRGRVAEAFF
many | TRBJ2-4 | TRBV7-9 | CASSLGDSRNIQYF
NA | TRBJ1-2 | TRBV5-6 | CASSWGTGVNGYTF
NA | TRBJ1-4 | TRBV7-8 | CASSLVGGSNEKLFF
NA | TRBJ1-1 | TRBV5-1 | CASSTSGGNTEAFF
NA | TRBJ2-1 | TRBV6-2/TRBV6-3 | CASSDTLGDEQFF
few | TRBJ1-2 | TRBV5-1 | CASSLRGRLDGYTF
few | TRBJ2-1 | TRBV25-1 | CASSVRGGLQEQFF
few | TRBJ1-1 | TRBV20-1 | CSARDRRTGMATEAFF
NA | TRBJ1-3 | TRBV7-6 | CASSARLRSNSGNTIYF
NA | TRBJ2-1 | TRBV9 | CASSPGASGGANEQFF
few | TRBJ2-1 | TRBV12-3/TRBV12-4 | CASAVDGSSYNEQFF
NA | TRBJ1-2 | TRBV4-3 | CASSQVSGQNYGYTF
few | TRBJ1-1 | TRBV3-1 | CASKQMNTEAFF
NA | TRBJ2-5 | TRBV19 | CASSMSGSSETQYF
NA | TRBJ2-7 | TRBV5-1 | CASSFDPSSGQVYEQYF
NA | TRBJ2-3 | TRBV10-3 | CAISGGQRFTDTQYF
NA | TRBJ2-5 | TRBV12-3/TRBV12-4 | CASSDQGSPQETQYF
few | TRBJ2-1 | TRBV7-9 | CASSLERQGPYNEQFF
NA | TRBJ1-2 | TRBV4-1 | CASSHVPGQGNYGYTF
NA | TRBJ2-5 | TRBV7-2 | CASSHTLAGGGFGTQYF
few | TRBJ2-2 | TRBV12-3/TRBV12-4 | CASSLRARTGELFF
NA | TRBJ2-3 | TRBV4-1 | CASSLGRGGGADTQYF
few | TRBJ2-2 | TRBV9 | CASSVGEGGGELFF
NA | TRBJ2-2 | TRBV4-2 | CASSAQPRGNTGELFF
NA | TRBJ1-1 | TRBV6-5 | CASSADRASSEGF